The 3 T cell receptor beta chains presented below share a single source sample, sequenced in a study of cytomegalovirus exposure and HLA in healthy donors. 60 Vbeta and 13 Jbeta primers were used in PCR. TCRdb keeps only in-frame clones here, not all; method: immunoSEQ multiplex PCR. This sample has under 200,000 clones, with about four fifths found just once. Sequencing was performed on PBMCs. The receptors were gathered from a woman under 30 in good health and CMV-seronegative.

On this clone: Here the CDR3 omits its conserved ending phenylalanine or tryptophan, so a read error is the likely source. The V gene is TRBV28, the J gene TRBJ1-2; D possibly corresponds to TRBD1 (5 bases). The germline V and J ends were trimmed by 2 bases and 4 bases, with 5 bases remaining between them. This CDR3 is 12 amino acids long. Germline CDR1 and CDR2: MDHEN and SYDVKM. CDR3: CASSLGAYGYTL. CDR3 DNA sequence: TGTGCCAGCAGTTTAGGGGCCTATGGCTACACCCTC.

This clone was seen more than once but under ten times. This sequence joins TRBV10-3 and TRBJ1-1, with 9 positions matching TRBD1. The CDR3 is 14 residues long. V was clipped by 10 bases and J by 2 bases; unmatched bases: 8. The V gene's germline CDR1 is ENHRY and CDR2 SYGVKD. This chain's CDR3 is CATARQGENTEAFF. Written as DNA, the CDR3 is TGTGCCACTGCAAGACAGGGGGAAAACACTGAAGCTTTCTTT.

The J gene is TRBJ2-1, the V gene TRBV11-2; 13 nucleotides line up with TRBD2. The CDR3 extends over 16 amino acids. CDR1 SGHAT and CDR2 FQNNGV come from the germline V gene. With V trimmed by 3 bases and J by 10 bases, 9 bases remained unmatched. The CDR3 DNA reads TGTGCCAGCAGCTTCCCCGGGACTAGCGGGATCGGGGAGCAGTTCTTC. Translated: CASSFPGTSGIGEQFF.